This is a list of T cell receptor beta chains from one sample in a study of blood T cell repertoires in COVID-19. Libraries were prepared by immunoSEQ multiplex PCR; TCRdb keeps only in-frame clonotypes and omits some of them. The sample gives 200,000 to 250,000 clones, around 80% of which show up once; roughly 7% is in the top ten. Source material: peripheral blood. These receptors were collected from a woman at least 80 years old with COVID-19, enrolled during active disease. CDR3s include the opening cysteine and the closing phenylalanine or tryptophan. Each record gives: J gene, V gene, CDR3 protein.

j_call: TRBJ1-2
v_call: TRBV29-1
cdr3_aa: CSVEQGSNYGYTF

j_call: TRBJ2-3
v_call: TRBV18
cdr3_aa: CASSPVPPSYGSDTQYF

j_call: TRBJ2-2
v_call: TRBV19
cdr3_aa: CASRGSVSTGELFF

j_call: TRBJ2-7
v_call: TRBV2
cdr3_aa: CASSPDGGYSYEQYF

j_call: TRBJ1-3
v_call: TRBV12-5
cdr3_aa: CASGGQFSGNTIYF

j_call: TRBJ2-2
v_call: TRBV19
cdr3_aa: CASSRQGRMDTGELFF

j_call: TRBJ1-1
v_call: TRBV27
cdr3_aa: CASYRGGARTEAFF

j_call: TRBJ1-1
v_call: TRBV6-1
cdr3_aa: CASSEKGTDTEAFF

j_call: TRBJ1-2
v_call: TRBV19
cdr3_aa: CAVKQTIYGYTF

j_call: TRBJ1-2
v_call: TRBV5-4
cdr3_aa: CASSLRTSSHYGYTF